The clone carrying this T cell receptor beta chain came up many times. Its antigen is still unknown. Using about 10 ml of fresh peripheral blood, PBMCs were prepared. The source material, RNA transcripts, was used to amplify TCR beta CDR3 regions. When the TCR CDR3 underwent first-round RT-PCR, the HTBI primer set was used. TCRdb analysed the multiplex PCR reads with MiXCR anew, one entry per CDR3 protein. The sample includes around 500,000 distinct CDR3 sequences, 15% to 20% seen only once; the top ten take 25% to 30%. Trimming left V 0 bases short and J 4 bases short, with 12 bases between. Germline CDR1 DFQATT, CDR2 SNEGSKA (reference sequence). CDR3 length equals 14 residues. The sample belongs to a study of T cells in Graves' hyperthyroidism and ophthalmopathy. Study-wide results and limits: Ophthalmopathy, as predicted by the model, came a median roughly 6.8 months after the prediction. Ophthalmopathy and stable hyperthyroidism were told apart by a 13 V-J model.

The specimen sequenced was blood. The chain couples TRBV20-1 to TRBJ1-2; D not certain. This TCR was recovered from a woman aged 30 to 39 with Graves' ophthalmopathy. CDR3 coding DNA: TGCAGTGCTAGAGACTCGCTAAGAACCTATGGCTACACCTTC. This translates into CSARDSLRTYGYTF.